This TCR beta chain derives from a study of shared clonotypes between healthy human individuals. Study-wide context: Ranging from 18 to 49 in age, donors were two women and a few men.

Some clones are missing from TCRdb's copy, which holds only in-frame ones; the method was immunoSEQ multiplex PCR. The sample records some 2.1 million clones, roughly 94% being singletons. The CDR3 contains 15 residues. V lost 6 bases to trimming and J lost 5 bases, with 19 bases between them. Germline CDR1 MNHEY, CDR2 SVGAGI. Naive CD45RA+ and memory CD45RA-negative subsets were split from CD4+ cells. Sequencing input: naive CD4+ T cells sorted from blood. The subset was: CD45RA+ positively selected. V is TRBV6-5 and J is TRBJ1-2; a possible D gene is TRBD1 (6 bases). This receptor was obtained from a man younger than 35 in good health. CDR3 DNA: TGTGCCAGCAGCGGCCGGGGGGGGCGTGAGTATGGCTACACCTTC. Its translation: CASSGRGGREYGYTF.